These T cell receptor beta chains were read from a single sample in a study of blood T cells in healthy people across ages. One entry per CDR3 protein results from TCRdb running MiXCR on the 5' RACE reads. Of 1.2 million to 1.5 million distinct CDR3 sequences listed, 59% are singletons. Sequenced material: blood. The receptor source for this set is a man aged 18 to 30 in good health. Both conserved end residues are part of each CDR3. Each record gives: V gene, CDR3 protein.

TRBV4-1	CASSHDGRTQETQYF
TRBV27	CASSPQKSGRPSPLQFF
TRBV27	CASSFTSGTEAFF
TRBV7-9	CASSSEGDYYEQYF
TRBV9	CASTPRVGARTDTQYF
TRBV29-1	CSVEGGETSYEQYF
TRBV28	CASSSPRRPEEQYF
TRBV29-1	CSVDRQDQVVLTEAFF
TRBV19	CASSIRRGAGGGEQFF
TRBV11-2	CASRPSPLADTQYF
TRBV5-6	CASSLVDRFYEQYF
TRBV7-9	CASSSDGNEQYF
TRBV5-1	CASSFNHQGTAAKAYNEQFF
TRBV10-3	CAISLSTDAQYF
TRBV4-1	CASSKWSRGASSPLHF
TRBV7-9	CASSLGYQPQHF
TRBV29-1	CSVGGPNTGELFF
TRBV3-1	CASSPIVPTGADQETQYF